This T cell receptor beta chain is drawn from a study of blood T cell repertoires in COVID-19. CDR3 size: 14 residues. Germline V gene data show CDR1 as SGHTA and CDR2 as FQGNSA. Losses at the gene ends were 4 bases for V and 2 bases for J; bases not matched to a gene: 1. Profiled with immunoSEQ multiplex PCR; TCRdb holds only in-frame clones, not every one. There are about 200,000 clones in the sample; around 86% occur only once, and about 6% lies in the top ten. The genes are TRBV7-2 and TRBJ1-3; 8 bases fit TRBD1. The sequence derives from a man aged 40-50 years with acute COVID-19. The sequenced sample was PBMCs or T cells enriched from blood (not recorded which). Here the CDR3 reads CASSSTGAGNTIYF. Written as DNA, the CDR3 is TGTGCCAGCAGCTCGACAGGGGCTGGAAACACCATATATTTT.